The 9 T cell receptor beta chains listed next were all sequenced from one sample in a study of blood T cell repertoires in COVID-19. Produced via immunoSEQ multiplex PCR; TCRdb's table is partial and in-frame only. The sample lists about 340,000 clones, about 90% occurring once. Sequencing was done on a sample of peripheral blood. These receptors were collected from a woman aged 70-85 years with COVID-19, enrolled during active disease.

J is TRBJ2-1 and V is TRBV5-4, with 13 positions matching TRBD2. This CDR3 spans 16 amino acids. The germline gives CDR1 SGHNT, CDR2 YYREEE (reference sequence). After removal of 4 bases from V and 4 bases from J, the junction contained 5 bases not matched to a gene. The CDR3 reads CASSAAGLAGYNEQFF. The CDR3 DNA is TGTGCCAGCAGCGCGGCGGGACTAGCGGGGTACAATGAGCAGTTCTTC.

The chain employs TRBV28 and TRBJ2-7, with 10 bases that match TRBD1. CDR1 is MDHEN, CDR2 SYDVKM, per germline. The V and J ends lost 6 bases and 1 base, in that order; junction bases with no gene match: 0. CDR3 length equals 13 residues. In DNA form, the CDR3 reads TGTGCCAGCAGGGACAGGGGGTCCTACGAGCAGTACTTC. Translated: CASRDRGSYEQYF. Together with reference TRBV28 and TRBJ2-7, the CDR3 gives the full variable domain: DVKVTQSSRYLVKRTGEKVFLECVQDMDHENMFWYRQDPGLGLRLIYFSYDVKMKEKGDIPEGYSVSREKKERFSLILESASTNQTSMYLCASRDRGSYEQYFGPGTRLTVT.

The chain has TRBV18 and TRBJ1-4; possibly TRBD1 for D (6 bases). V was pared by 3 bases and J by 3 bases, with 11 bases between. This CDR3 comprises 15 residues. CDR1 and CDR2 from the germline V gene are KGHSH and LQKENI. The CDR3 is CASSPGAGPNEKLFF. DNA for the CDR3: TGTGCCAGCTCACCGGGGGCTGGCCCTAATGAAAAACTGTTTTTT.

The chain has TRBV5-1 and TRBJ1-4; 7 bases match TRBD1. J was trimmed by 5 bases and V by 4 bases; bases with no gene match: 8. Germline V lookup: CDR1 SGHRS, CDR2 YFSETQ. The CDR3 totals 15 residues. The DNA for the CDR3 is TGCGCCAGCAGCCCAGCACGGGACAGCAATGAAAAACTGTTTTTT. Its protein is CASSPARDSNEKLFF.

This rearrangement joins TRBV9 to TRBJ2-7; 12 bases map to TRBD2. This CDR3 is built from 16 residues. The germline gives CDR1 SGDLS, CDR2 YYNGEE. The V gene end was trimmed by 3 bases and the J gene end by 5 bases; junction bases not matched to a gene: 9. The CDR3 region is CASSGGLAGMEDEQYF. The CDR3 region has the DNA TGTGCCAGCAGCGGAGGACTAGCGGGGATGGAGGACGAGCAGTACTTC.

The CDR3 DNA reads TGCGCCAGCAGCTGGACAGGGAAGTCCTACGAGCAGTACTTC. This gives the protein CASSWTGKSYEQYF. The chain links TRBV5-1 to TRBJ2-7; 8 bases line up with TRBD1. Germline V gene lookup returns CDR1 SGHRS and CDR2 YFSETQ. The CDR3 is made up of 14 amino acids. The trim removed 3 bases at V and 1 base at J, leaving 3 bases unmatched.

The rearrangement joins TRBV5-6 to TRBJ1-4; 9 bases agree with TRBD1. CDR3 size: 14 residues. The junction had 5 bases not matched to a gene; V was cut back by 3 bases and J by 8 bases. CDR1 and CDR2 from the germline V gene are SGHDT and YYEEEE. CDR3 amino acids: CASSWGTGPEKLFF. Written as DNA, the CDR3 is TGTGCCAGCAGCTGGGGGACAGGGCCGGAAAAACTGTTTTTT.

The chain couples TRBV2 to TRBJ1-1; TRBD1 is a possible D gene (5 bases). This CDR3 has 12 amino acids. Germline V gives CDR1 SNHLY, CDR2 FYNNEI. V gave up 7 bases and J gave up 4 bases, with 10 bases separating them. In DNA, the CDR3 is TGTGCCAGCATCCGGGGGGGCACTGAAGCTTTCTTT. The encoded protein is CASIRGGTEAFF.

The chain has TRBV27 and TRBJ2-7; D perhaps matches TRBD1 (5 bases). Germline V CDR1 and CDR2: MNHEY, SMNVEV (reference sequence). Trimming left V 2 bases short and J 2 bases short, with 10 bases between. CDR3 length equals 14 residues. The chain's CDR3 is CASSLPRQTYEQYF. The CDR3 region has the DNA TGTGCCAGCAGTTTACCTCGACAGACCTACGAGCAGTACTTC.